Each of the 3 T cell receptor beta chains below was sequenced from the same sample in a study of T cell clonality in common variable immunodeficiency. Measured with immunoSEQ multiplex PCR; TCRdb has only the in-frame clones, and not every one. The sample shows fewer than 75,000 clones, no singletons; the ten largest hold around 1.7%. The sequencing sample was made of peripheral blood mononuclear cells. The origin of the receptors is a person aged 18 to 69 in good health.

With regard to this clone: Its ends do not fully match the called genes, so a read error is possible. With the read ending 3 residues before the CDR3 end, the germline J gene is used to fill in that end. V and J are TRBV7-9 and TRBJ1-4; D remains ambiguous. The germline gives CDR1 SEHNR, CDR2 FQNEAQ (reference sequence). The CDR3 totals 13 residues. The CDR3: CSSEEVANEKLFF. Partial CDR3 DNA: TGTTCCAGCGAAGAGGTTGCTAATGAAAAA.

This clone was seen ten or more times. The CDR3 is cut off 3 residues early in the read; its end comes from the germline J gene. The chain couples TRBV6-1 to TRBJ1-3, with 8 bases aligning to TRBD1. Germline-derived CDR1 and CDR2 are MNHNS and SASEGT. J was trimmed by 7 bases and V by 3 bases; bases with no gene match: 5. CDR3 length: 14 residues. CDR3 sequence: CASSERDRRNTIYF. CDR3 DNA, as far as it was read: TGTGCCAGCAGTGAGCGGGACAGGCGGAACACC.

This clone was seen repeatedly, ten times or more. CDR3 DNA, as far as it was read: TGTGCCTGGAAGGTCTCTGGGGCCAACGTC. It yields the protein CAWKVSGANV. The complete CDR3 protein is CAWKVSGANVLTF. The chain joins TRBV30 to TRBJ2-6; D not resolved. The CDR3 end is not reached by the read, which stops 3 residues before it; the germline J gene fills it in. Germline assignment: CDR1 GTSNPN and CDR2 SVGIG (reference sequence). With 4 bases removed from V and 0 bases from J, the gap between germline ends came to 4 bases. The CDR3 has 13 amino acids.